The next 29 T cell receptor beta chains were all read from a single sample in a study of T cell responses to AZD1222 COVID-19 vaccine. TCRdb keeps only in-frame clones here, not all; method: immunoSEQ multiplex PCR. Of 90,000 to 100,000 clones listed, approximately 88% are singletons. Here the sequenced sample was peripheral blood, taken 28 days after the second AZD1222 dose. The receptor source for this set is an adult who received the AZD1222 COVID-19 vaccine.

The V and J genes are TRBV5-1 and TRBJ2-3; D remains ambiguous. V was shortened by 0 bases and J by 1 base, with 12 bases between the two germline ends. The germline gives CDR1 SGHRS, CDR2 YFSETQ. There are 16 residues in the CDR3. The CDR3 loop reads CASSLGGQMGTDTQYF. DNA for the CDR3: TGCGCCAGCAGCTTGGGTGGGCAGATGGGCACAGATACGCAGTATTTT.

This chain links TRBV9 with TRBJ2-5; D uncertain. This CDR3 comprises 14 residues. Deletions cut 1 base from V and 2 bases from J, with 9 bases between. Germline V CDR1 and CDR2: SGDLS, YYNGEE. In DNA, the CDR3 is TGTGCCAGCAGCGTAACCCCTAGGCAAGAGACCCAGTACTTC. This gives the protein CASSVTPRQETQYF.

This chain uses TRBV5-4 with TRBJ2-1, with a possible D match to TRBD2 (5 bases). This CDR3 has 15 amino acids. Trimming cost V 0 bases and J 2 bases, with 9 bases left between them. Germline V gene lookup returns CDR1 SGHNT and CDR2 YYREEE (reference sequence). CDR3 region: CASSLGGNTYNEQFF. In DNA, the CDR3 is TGTGCCAGCAGCTTGGGAGGGAACACCTACAATGAGCAGTTCTTC.

J is TRBJ1-2 and V is TRBV5-1; 10 positions match TRBD1. The germline gives CDR1 SGHRS, CDR2 YFSETQ. Trimming removed 6 bases from V and 7 bases from J; junction bases left unmatched: 12. The CDR3 consists of 15 residues. The CDR3 DNA sequence: TGCGCCAGCACCCCCCGGGGACAGGGGTTTAGTGGCTACACCTTC. Protein sequence: CASTPRGQGFSGYTF.

The rearrangement links TRBV6-6 to TRBJ1-4; possible D gene TRBD1, 6 bases. The CDR3 runs 15 residues. V lost 2 bases, J lost 9 bases, and 16 bases lay in between. CDR1 is MNHNY and CDR2 is SVGAGI in the germline V gene (reference sequence). The CDR3 nucleotides read TGTGCCAGCAGTTACCCTCGGGTTACAGGGAAAAAACTGTTTTTT. Translation gives CASSYPRVTGKKLFF.

This rearrangement joins TRBV18 to TRBJ1-5; 7 bases map to TRBD1. Trimming at V came to 4 bases and at J to 2 bases, leaving 5 bases not matched to a gene. The CDR3 is 15 residues long. The germline gives CDR1 KGHSH, CDR2 LQKENI. CDR3 in amino acids: CASSLDRWGNQPQHF. CDR3 sequence (DNA): TGTGCCAGCTCACTGGACAGGTGGGGCAATCAGCCCCAGCATTTT.

This clone has a single count. The chain is built from TRBV6-1 and TRBJ2-5; either TRBD1 or TRBD2 may supply D (5 bases each). V gave up 3 bases and J gave up 5 bases, with 25 bases separating them. This CDR3 comprises 18 residues. Germline CDR1 and CDR2: MNHNS and SASEGT. The chain's CDR3 is CASSDQEGMPPPGETQYF. The CDR3 DNA sequence: TGTGCCAGCAGTGACCAAGAGGGGATGCCGCCGCCGGGGGAGACCCAGTACTTC.

The rearrangement uses TRBV21-1 and TRBJ1-1; the listed D gene, TRBD1, was not tested against the DNA. TRBV21-1 is classified as a pseudogene. CDR3 size: 16 residues. The CDR3 loop is CASSKRPTGRNTEAFF. CDR3 nucleotides: TGTGCCAGCAGCAAAAGGCCTACAGGGAGGAACACTGAAGCTTTCTTT.

V is TRBV19 and J is TRBJ1-6, with D hard to call. The CDR3 is 14 amino acids. Germline loops: CDR1 LNHDA, CDR2 SQIVND (reference sequence). V was clipped by 3 bases and J by 10 bases, with 13 bases between them. CDR3: CASSIRGIDSPLHF. In DNA form, the CDR3 reads TGTGCCAGTAGTATTCGAGGGATCGACTCACCCCTCCACTTT.

This clone was counted once. The chain has TRBV3-1 (or the pseudogene TRBV3-2) and TRBJ2-7; TRBD1 is a possible D gene (6 bases). The V and J ends lost 3 bases and 3 bases respectively, with 9 bases between them. There are 13 residues in the CDR3. Germline V gene data show CDR1 as LGHDT and CDR2 as YNNKEL (reference sequence). DNA of the CDR3: TGTGCCAGCAGCCAGGGACACCGCTACGAGCAGTACTTC. Amino acid sequence: CASSQGHRYEQYF.

The J gene is TRBJ1-1, the V gene TRBV5-1; the D gene is possibly TRBD1 (5 bases). The length of the CDR3 is 14 residues. V lost 4 bases to trimming and J lost 0 bases, with 10 bases between them. Germline V CDR1 and CDR2: SGHRS, YFSETQ. CDR3 protein: CASSTTQVNTEAFF. Here the CDR3 DNA reads TGCGCCAGCAGCACGACACAGGTGAACACTGAAGCTTTCTTT.

This chain connects TRBV10-3 to TRBJ1-4; perhaps TRBD1 as D (5 bases). The germline V gene has CDR1 ENHRY and CDR2 SYGVKD. Trimming took 2 bases from V and 3 from J, leaving 10 bases between them. The CDR3 covers 15 residues. This CDR3 is CAISELLGPNEKLFF. In nucleotides, the CDR3 is TGTGCCATCAGTGAGCTTTTGGGGCCTAATGAAAAACTGTTTTTT.

Comment on this clone: The junction shows a germline mismatch at one end, possibly a read error. V gene TRBV5-6 combines with J gene TRBJ2-7; TRBD1 matches 9 bases. Looked up from germline, CDR1 is SGHDT and CDR2 is YYEEEE. This CDR3 spans 12 amino acids. The CDR3 loop reads CASSPRQGVIDF. CDR3 DNA: TGTGCCAGCAGCCCGAGACAGGGGGTAATAGACTTC.

This chain joins TRBV7-8 and TRBJ1-1, with D possibly matching TRBD1 (5 bases). The length of the CDR3 is 16 residues. Germline lookup yields CDR1 SGHVS and CDR2 FQNEAQ. Trimming removed 0 bases at V and 2 bases at J, with 13 bases between. Written as DNA, the CDR3 is TGTGCCAGCAGCTTAGCCGGCTGGGGGGGAAACACTGAAGCTTTCTTT. It yields the protein CASSLAGWGGNTEAFF.

The chain links TRBV7-2 to TRBJ1-3; no reliable D call. CDR3 length: 13 amino acids. Germline CDR1 and CDR2: SGHTA and FQGNSA. The V gene lost 4 bases and the J gene lost 4 bases, with 8 bases spanning the gap. The CDR3 protein is CASSSPGGNTIYF. CDR3 DNA: TGTGCCAGCAGCTCCCCGGGGGGAAACACCATATATTTT.

This clone is a singleton in its sample. The chain recombines TRBV19 with TRBJ1-2; D unresolved. CDR1 is LNHDA, CDR2 SQIVND, per germline (reference sequence). The length of the CDR3 is 17 residues. V dropped 2 bases and J dropped 0 bases, with 16 bases sitting between them. CDR3 sequence: CASSILVGPAPNYGYTF. The CDR3 nucleotides read TGTGCCAGTAGTATATTGGTCGGCCCGGCCCCTAACTATGGCTACACCTTC.

The chain links TRBV5-1 to TRBJ2-1; 9 bases fit TRBD2. J was trimmed by 9 bases and V by 2 bases; bases with no gene match: 6. The CDR3 is made up of 14 amino acids. Germline assignment: CDR1 SGHRS and CDR2 YFSETQ. The CDR3 protein is CASSFSRGGGEQFF. The CDR3 DNA reads as TGCGCCAGCAGCTTCTCGCGGGGGGGCGGTGAGCAGTTCTTC.

The genes are TRBV24-1 and TRBJ2-1; D gene uncertain. Per germline, CDR1 KGHDR and CDR2 SFDVKD. The CDR3 extends over 13 amino acids. Trimming shortened V by 2 bases and J by 3 bases, and 4 bases separated the two germline ends. The CDR3 spells CATSDSIYNEQFF. The CDR3 coding sequence is TGTGCCACCAGTGATTCCATCTACAATGAGCAGTTCTTC.

The chain couples TRBV4-2 to TRBJ2-3, with 7 nucleotides matching TRBD2. This CDR3 is 14 amino acids long. Germline CDR1 reads LGHNA; CDR2 reads YNFKEQ. Trimming took 4 bases from V and 1 from J; bases not matched to a gene: 2. CDR3 in amino acids: CASSLSGRTDTQYF. The CDR3 nucleotides are TGTGCCAGCAGCCTTAGCGGGCGCACAGATACGCAGTATTTT.

The CDR3 nucleotides read TGTGCCAGCAGCCAACAAGGACTAGCGGGGGAGAATGAGCAGTTCTTC. Translation gives CASSQQGLAGENEQFF. This chain uses TRBV4-2 with TRBJ2-1; TRBD2 agrees at 13 bases. Germline assignment: CDR1 LGHNA and CDR2 YNFKEQ. The CDR3 has 16 residues. V was pared by 2 bases and J by 7 bases, with 5 bases of the junction left unmatched.

V is TRBV13 and J is TRBJ1-3; no clear D. Germline lookup yields CDR1 PRHDT and CDR2 FYEKMQ (reference sequence). V lost 0 bases to trimming and J lost 1 base, with 4 bases between them. The CDR3 contains 14 residues. The CDR3 region is CASSLGPSGNTIYF. The CDR3 DNA reads TGTGCCAGCAGCTTAGGCCCTTCTGGAAACACCATATATTTT.

This rearrangement joins TRBV2 to TRBJ2-7; the D gene could be TRBD1 or TRBD2 (5 bases each). Germline V gene data show CDR1 as SNHLY and CDR2 as FYNNEI. The ends were cut back, 4 bases at V and 0 bases at J, with 13 bases in the middle. The CDR3 contains 15 residues. The CDR3 here is CASSGGTESSYEQYF. The CDR3 region has the DNA TGTGCCAGCAGTGGGGGGACGGAGAGCTCCTACGAGCAGTACTTC.

This chain connects TRBV5-4 to TRBJ2-3; TRBD2 might be the D (5 bases). Germline V gene lookup returns CDR1 SGHNT and CDR2 YYREEE (reference sequence). This CDR3 has 15 residues. The V gene lost 1 base and the J gene lost 2 bases, with 11 bases spanning the gap. In DNA form, the CDR3 reads TGTGCCAGCAGCTTGTGGACTCGGGACACAGATACGCAGTATTTT. Translating gives CASSLWTRDTDTQYF.

The rearrangement uses TRBV29-1 and TRBJ2-7, with 11 bases fitting TRBD1. Unmatched junction bases numbered 0, after V lost 3 bases and J lost 2 bases. Germline CDR1 reads SQVTM; CDR2 reads ANQGSEA. The CDR3 has 13 amino acids. The CDR3 bases are TGCAGCGTTGAGGGACAGGGGGCCTACGAGCAGTACTTC. It translates to CSVEGQGAYEQYF.

The rearrangement uses TRBV6-5 and TRBJ2-7; 8 bases align to TRBD1. Germline-derived CDR1 and CDR2 are MNHEY and SVGAGI. The CDR3 spans 15 residues. Trimming cost V 5 bases and J 5 bases; bases outside gene matches: 11. This chain's CDR3 is CASSRSQGAFNEQYF. CDR3 sequence (DNA): TGTGCCAGCAGTCGGAGCCAGGGGGCATTCAACGAGCAGTACTTC.

This chain uses TRBV9 with TRBJ2-3, with 7 bases fitting TRBD1. V lost 3 bases to trimming and J lost 0 bases; unmatched junction nucleotides: 4. Per the germline V gene, CDR1 is SGDLS and CDR2 is YYNGEE. This CDR3 spans 15 amino acids. CDR3 protein: CASSATGLSTDTQYF. The CDR3 nucleotides are TGTGCCAGCAGCGCGACAGGGCTTAGCACAGATACGCAGTATTTT. Full variable domain (remainder filled in from reference TRBV9 and TRBJ2-3): DSGVTQTPKHLITATGQRVTLRCSPRSGDLSVYWYQQSLDQGLQFLIQYYNGEERAKGNILERFSAQQFPDLHSELNLSSLELGDSALYFCASSATGLSTDTQYFGPGTRLTVL.

The chain carries TRBV11-2 and TRBJ2-7, with D perhaps TRBD2 (6 bases). V was shortened by 4 bases and J by 7 bases, with 20 bases between the two germline ends. This CDR3 has 15 residues. The germline gives CDR1 SGHAT, CDR2 FQNNGV. The CDR3 nucleotides read TGTGCCAGCAGCTCCACTGATGGGGAGGCGTTGGAGCAGTACTTC. Its translation is CASSSTDGEALEQYF.

This sequence joins TRBV25-1 and TRBJ1-1, with 9 bases matching TRBD1. V shed 8 bases, J shed 10 bases, and the junction held 14 bases outside the gene matches. Per the germline V gene, CDR1 is MGHDK and CDR2 is SYGVNS. The CDR3 is 14 amino acids. The CDR3 sequence is CASGGTGLGSGAFF. The CDR3 region has the DNA TGTGCCAGCGGGGGGACAGGGTTGGGGAGTGGAGCTTTCTTT.

The rearrangement uses TRBV30 and TRBJ1-3, with TRBD1 as a possible D gene (6 bases). Germline lookup yields CDR1 GTSNPN and CDR2 SVGIG (reference sequence). V dropped 3 bases and J dropped 0 bases, with 12 bases sitting between them. The CDR3 has 15 residues. As DNA, the CDR3 is TGTGCCTGGAGCCGAGGGACACCCTCTGGAAACACCATATATTTT. Its protein is CAWSRGTPSGNTIYF.